In its sample, the clone carrying this T cell receptor beta chain was seen once. The source of the sample is a study of blood T cell repertoires in COVID-19. Overall study: COVID-19 samples, acute and convalescent, were from the United States, Italy and Spain.

Participants were placed into cohorts based on the clinical history they reported. Two negative PCRs, clearance, or symptom resolution had been documented for recovered Cohort 3 donors. As handled by the study authors: Quantification of nucleated cells was approximated via reference gene primer amplification. Method: immunoSEQ multiplex PCR; TCRdb's copy keeps in-frame clones and lacks some. V, J and clone size derive from that table, while D and trimming were established from the DNA sequence. The table lists 320,000 or so clones, 88% of them singletons. This clonotype originated in a man aged 25 to 40 who had recovered from COVID-19. The sample comprised PBMCs or T cells enriched from blood (not recorded which).

The CDR3 region is CASSLRGTGEKLFF. The CDR3, as DNA: TGTGCCAGCAGTTTACGAGGGACTGGTGAAAAACTGTTTTTT. The chain combines TRBV27 with TRBJ1-4; D possibly corresponds to TRBD1 (5 bases). Germline CDR1 and CDR2: MNHEY and SMNVEV (reference sequence). The CDR3 sequence is 14 residues long. The V gene lost 2 bases and the J gene lost 7 bases, with 11 bases spanning the gap.